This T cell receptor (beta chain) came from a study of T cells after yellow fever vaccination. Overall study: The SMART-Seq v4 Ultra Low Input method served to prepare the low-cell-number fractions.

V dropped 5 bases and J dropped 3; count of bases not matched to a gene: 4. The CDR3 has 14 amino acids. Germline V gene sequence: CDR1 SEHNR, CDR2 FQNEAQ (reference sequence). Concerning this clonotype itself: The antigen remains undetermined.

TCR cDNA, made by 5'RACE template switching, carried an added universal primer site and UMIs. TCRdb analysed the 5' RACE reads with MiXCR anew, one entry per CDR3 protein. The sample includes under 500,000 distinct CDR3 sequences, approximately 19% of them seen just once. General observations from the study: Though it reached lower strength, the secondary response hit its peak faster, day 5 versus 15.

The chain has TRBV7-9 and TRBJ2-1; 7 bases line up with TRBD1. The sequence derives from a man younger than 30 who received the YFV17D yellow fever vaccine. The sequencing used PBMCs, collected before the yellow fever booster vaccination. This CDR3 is CASSKGQVYNEQFF. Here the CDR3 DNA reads TGTGCCAGCAGCAAAGGACAGGTCTACAATGAGCAGTTCTTC. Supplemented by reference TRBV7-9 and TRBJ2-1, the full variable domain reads DTGVSQNPRHKITKRGQNVTFRCDPISEHNRLYWYRQTLGQGPEFLTYFQNEAQLEKSRLLSDRFSAERPKGSFSTLEIQRTEQGDSAMYLCASSKGQVYNEQFFGPGTRLTVL.